This T cell receptor (beta chain) is drawn from a study of human T cells and chemical hapten exposure. Original processing methods: A per-sample median of approximately 100,000 TCRs was observed, with a range of about 20,000 to 700,000. A single record per CDR3 protein comes from TCRdb applying MiXCR to the RACE reads. Here the V and J calls rest on TCRdb's processing, not on the authors' analysis. The sample has around 300,000 distinct CDR3 sequences; approximately 6.3% are singletons. This CDR3 has 13 residues. V was clipped by 5 bases and J by 5 bases, with 12 bases between them. Germline V gene data show CDR1 as SGHVS and CDR2 as FNYEAQ. This clonotype was seen repeatedly, ten times or more. Time point noted: patch test 1, 2 weeks after DPC sensitization. Treatment reported: therapeutic diphenylcyclopropenone sensitization with weekly scalp DPC.

The sequence was obtained from a woman between 18 and 29 years old with alopecia areata. Some clones in this sample may be carry-over from other donors' samples. The material was whole blood, obtained in connection with sensitization to the hapten diphenylcyclopropenone (DPC). The rearrangement links TRBV7-6 to TRBJ2-5; unclear D gene. In nucleotides, the CDR3 is TGTGCCAGCAGCCCCCCGATTACGGAGACCCAGTACTTC. This sequence encodes CASSPPITETQYF.